This T cell receptor (beta chain) appears in the sequencing data of a study of cytomegalovirus exposure and HLA in healthy donors. Whole-study results and caveats: In an earlier analysis, productive rearrangement rates for most beta V segments clustered near 87% or 30%.

This CDR3 contains 13 residues. Germline V gene lookup returns CDR1 LNHNV and CDR2 YYDKDF (reference sequence). Trimming shortened V by 0 bases and J by 3 bases, and 5 bases separated the two germline ends. This clone was detected a few times. The antigen is unknown. Use of 60 Vbeta and 13 Jbeta primers characterized the PCR. Measured with immunoSEQ multiplex PCR; TCRdb has only the in-frame clones, and not every one. The sample includes tens of thousands of clones, 65% to 85% of them seen just once. The TCR was taken from a woman between 50 and 59 years old in good health and CMV-seronegative. Material: PBMCs. The chain recombines TRBV15 with TRBJ1-1; D remains unclear. The CDR3 bases are TGTGCCACCAGCAGAGAACAGTACACTGAAGCTTTCTTT. This codes for CATSREQYTEAFF.